This T cell receptor (beta chain) was captured in a study of regulatory T cells in long-lasting Graves disease. Overall study: The study enrolled newly diagnosed Graves' patients on antithyroid drugs under 3 months.

Construction of the TCR beta libraries employed iRepertoire HTBI primers in conjunction with Arm-PCR of CDR3 regions. Via MiXCR, TCRdb re-called the multiplex PCR reads, giving one row per CDR3 protein. The sample has 530,000 or so distinct CDR3 sequences; about 15% are singletons. Indicated time point: newly diagnosed GD, antithyroid drugs for less than 3 months. The TCR library used RNA extracted from PBMCs. Per American Thyroid Association guidelines, Graves' disease was diagnosed. This clonotype has at least ten counts. The same specimen was also included in a second study, on T cells in Graves' hyperthyroidism and ophthalmopathy. That source reports: Every diagnosis used clinical symptoms, serum thyroxine and TRAb, thyroid ultrasound and orbital computed tomography.

The TCR was taken from a young man with Graves disease. This specimen consisted of peripheral blood mononuclear cells (PBMCs), obtained at new diagnosis, from a patient treated with antithyroid drugs.

CDR3 sequence (DNA): TGTGCCAGCAAGGAGGGCGCTCAGCCCCAGCATTTT. Encoded protein: CASKEGAQPQHF. The rearrangement uses TRBV28 and TRBJ1-5; D remains ambiguous. The CDR3 runs to 12 residues. Germline values: CDR1 MDHEN, CDR2 SYDVKM. Trimming pared 7 bases from V and 6 bases from J, leaving 10 bases between.